Reported below is one T cell receptor beta chain. The ends were cut back, 1 base at V and 1 base at J, with 14 bases in the middle. Germline V gives CDR1 MNHNS, CDR2 SASEGT. The CDR3 has 17 amino acids. This entry comes from a study of PD-L1 blockade in urothelial cancer. About the research overall: Patients commenced atezolizumab in the mid-2010s, and it was given at 1,200 mg intravenously every 3 weeks. Samples came from 3 weeks, at the second dose, and 6 weeks into treatment.

TCRdb keeps only in-frame clones here, not all; method: immunoSEQ multiplex PCR. Counted here are about 51,000 clones, 86% occurring once; the ten biggest clones make up 22%. Time point denoted: pretreatment peripheral blood. This chain links TRBV6-1 with TRBJ1-3; D remains ambiguous. The sample in question was PBMCs, obtained around atezolizumab (anti-PD-L1) treatment. This clonotype was sampled from a man in his 60s with urothelial cancer. The CDR3 is CASSEVPGFGSGNTIYF. The CDR3 nucleotides read TGTGCCAGCAGTGAAGTTCCGGGGTTCGGGTCTGGAAACACCATATATTTT.